This T cell receptor (beta chain) was recovered during a study of blood T cell repertoires in COVID-19. The overall study: The United States, Italy and Spain supplied acute and convalescent COVID-19 samples. T cells, B-cell-depleted T cells, or PBMCs provided the cDNA or gDNA that served as material.

Germline values: CDR1 MNHEY, CDR2 SMNVEV (reference sequence). This CDR3 comprises 15 residues. V lost 3 bases to trimming and J lost 10 bases, with 16 bases between them. TCRdb's table, derived via immunoSEQ multiplex PCR, lists solely in-frame clones and lacks some. The data contain 110,000 or so clones, roughly 85% of them singletons. The chain recombines TRBV27 with TRBJ1-6; D possibly corresponds to TRBD1 (6 bases). This clonotype was sampled from a human donor in a cohort sampled during active COVID-19. Sample: peripheral blood. CDR3 DNA: TGTGCCAGCAGTTTCCCAGGGGATTTGTGGTCACCCCTCCACTTT. Amino acid sequence: CASSFPGDLWSPLHF.